Presented here are 9 T cell receptor beta chains from one specimen sequenced in a study of blood T cell repertoires in COVID-19. The method was immunoSEQ multiplex PCR; TCRdb's version includes in-frame clones alone and lacks a portion of them. The table records 35,000 to 45,000 clones, 90% of them present only once. The specimen sequenced was peripheral blood. The receptor source for this set is a man aged 45 to 65 with active COVID-19.

This chain joins TRBV11-2 and TRBJ2-2, with D unclear. The CDR3 length is 15 residues. V was clipped by 5 bases and J by 6 bases, with 16 bases between them. Germline CDR1 and CDR2: SGHAT and FQNNGV. CDR3 DNA: TGTGCCAGCAGCCAAATAACTTTCGGTGCCGGGGAGCTGTTTTTT. It translates to CASSQITFGAGELFF.

V and J are TRBV4-1 and TRBJ2-7, with 7 bases fitting TRBD2. The CDR3 has 18 residues. Germline lookup yields CDR1 MGHRA and CDR2 YSYEKL. The junction had 21 bases not matched to a gene; V was cut back by 4 bases and J by 6 bases. The CDR3, as DNA: TGCGCCAGCAGCCCCCTGGGAGGGGTTGCGGGTGGCCCTCTCGAGCAGTACTTC. Translation: CASSPLGGVAGGPLEQYF.

The table lists this clone with a count of one. This CDR3 is CASSGTGQGIRFSSYNSPLHF. The DNA of the CDR3 is TGTGCCAGCAGCGGGACAGGACAGGGTATCCGTTTCAGCTCCTATAATTCACCCCTCCACTTT. The chain is built from TRBV6-6 and TRBJ1-6; 8 bases are a match to TRBD1. The CDR3 covers 21 residues. After removal of 6 bases from V and 0 bases from J, the junction contained 19 bases not matched to a gene. Germline CDR1 reads MNHNY; CDR2 reads SVGAGI (reference sequence).

The chain combines TRBV10-3 with TRBJ1-1; the match to TRBD1 covers 8 bases. The CDR3 loop spans 15 amino acids. V lost 7 bases, J lost 0 bases, and 7 bases stayed unmatched. The germline CDR1 and CDR2 sequences are ENHRY and SYGVKD. The CDR3, as DNA: TGTGCCATCAAACCGGGACAGGAAATGAACACTGAAGCTTTCTTT. This codes for CAIKPGQEMNTEAFF.

This clone was detected once. The chain has TRBV25-1 and TRBJ2-3; weak D call: TRBD1 (6 bases). This CDR3 spans 15 amino acids. V dropped 3 bases and J dropped 2 bases, with 12 bases sitting between them. Germline values: CDR1 MGHDK, CDR2 SYGVNS. DNA of the CDR3: TGTGCCAGCAGTGATCCTGGGACAAACACAGATACGCAGTATTTT. Translating gives CASSDPGTNTDTQYF.

The genes are TRBV5-6 and TRBJ2-3; 10 nucleotides agree with TRBD2. In germline, CDR1 is SGHDT, CDR2 YYEEEE. CDR3 length: 16 residues. J lost 3 bases, V lost 2 bases, and 6 bases had no gene match. The CDR3 region is CASSLPGLARTDTQYF. CDR3 DNA sequence: TGTGCCAGCAGCTTACCGGGACTAGCGAGAACAGATACGCAGTATTTT.

The V and J genes are TRBV14 and TRBJ1-1; 7 nucleotides match TRBD1. CDR3 size: 15 residues. V dropped 4 bases and J dropped 6; count of bases not matched to a gene: 11. The V gene's germline CDR1 is SGHDN and CDR2 FVKESK. The DNA for the CDR3 is TGTGCCAGCAGCCCTATGACAGGGTCAAACCCTGAAGCTTTCTTT. Protein: CASSPMTGSNPEAFF.

The V call is TRBV6-5, the J call TRBJ1-2; 9 bases align to TRBD1. Germline CDR1 MNHEY, CDR2 SVGAGI. The CDR3 extends over 15 amino acids. V shed 6 bases, J shed 8 bases, and the junction held 13 bases outside the gene matches. The CDR3 region is CASSEGQGLAGGYTF. The CDR3 nucleotides are TGTGCCAGCAGCGAGGGACAGGGCCTTGCCGGAGGCTACACCTTC.

This rearrangement joins TRBV12-5 to TRBJ2-1; 8 bases line up with TRBD2. Trimming took 3 bases from V and 6 from J; bases not matched to a gene: 7. The CDR3 loop spans 15 amino acids. Looked up from germline, CDR1 is LGHNT and CDR2 is FRNRAP. The CDR3, as DNA: TGTGCTAGTGGTTTATCCGGGGGGGCCAGCAATGAGCAGTTCTTC. Its translation: CASGLSGGASNEQFF.